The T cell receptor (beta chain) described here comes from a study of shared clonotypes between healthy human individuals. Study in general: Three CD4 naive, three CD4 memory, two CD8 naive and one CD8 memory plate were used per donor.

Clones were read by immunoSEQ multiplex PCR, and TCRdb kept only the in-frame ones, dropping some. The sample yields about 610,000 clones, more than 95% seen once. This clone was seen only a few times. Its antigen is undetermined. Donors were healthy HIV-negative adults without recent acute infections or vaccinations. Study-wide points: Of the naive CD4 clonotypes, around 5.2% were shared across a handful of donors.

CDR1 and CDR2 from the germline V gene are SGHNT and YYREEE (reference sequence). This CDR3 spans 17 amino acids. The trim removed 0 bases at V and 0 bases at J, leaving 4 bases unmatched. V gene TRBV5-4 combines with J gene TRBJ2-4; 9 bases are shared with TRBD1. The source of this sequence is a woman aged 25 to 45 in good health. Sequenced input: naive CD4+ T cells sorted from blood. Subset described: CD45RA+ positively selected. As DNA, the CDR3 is TGTGCCAGCAGCTTGGTGGGACAGGGTTTAGCCAAAAACATTCAGTACTTC. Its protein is CASSLVGQGLAKNIQYF.